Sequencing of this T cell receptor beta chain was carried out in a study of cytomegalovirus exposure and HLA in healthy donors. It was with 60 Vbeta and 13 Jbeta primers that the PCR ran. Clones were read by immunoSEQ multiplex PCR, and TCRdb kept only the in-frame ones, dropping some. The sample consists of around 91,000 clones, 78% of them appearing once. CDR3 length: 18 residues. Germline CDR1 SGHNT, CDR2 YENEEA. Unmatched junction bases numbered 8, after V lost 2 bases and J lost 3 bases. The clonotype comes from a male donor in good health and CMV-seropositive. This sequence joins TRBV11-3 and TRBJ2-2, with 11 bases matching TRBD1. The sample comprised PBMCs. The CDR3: CASSLFDPGQGDTGELFF. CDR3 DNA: TGTGCCAGCAGCTTATTCGACCCGGGACAGGGGGACACCGGGGAGCTGTTTTTT.